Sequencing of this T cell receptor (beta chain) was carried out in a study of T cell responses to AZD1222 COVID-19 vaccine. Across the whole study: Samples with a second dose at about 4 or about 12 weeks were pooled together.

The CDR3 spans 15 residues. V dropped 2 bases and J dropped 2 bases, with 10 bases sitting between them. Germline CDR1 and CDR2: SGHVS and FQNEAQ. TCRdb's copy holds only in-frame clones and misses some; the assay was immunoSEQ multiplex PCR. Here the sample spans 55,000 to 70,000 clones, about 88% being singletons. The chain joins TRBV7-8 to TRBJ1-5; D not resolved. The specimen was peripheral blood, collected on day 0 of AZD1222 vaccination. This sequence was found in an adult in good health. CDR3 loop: CASSLYGKGNQPQHF. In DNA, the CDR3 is TGTGCCAGCAGCTTATACGGGAAGGGCAATCAGCCCCAGCATTTT. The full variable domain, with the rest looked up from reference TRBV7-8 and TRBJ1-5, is GAGVSQSPRYKVAKRGQDVALRCDPISGHVSLFWYQQALGQGPEFLTYFQNEAQLDKSGLPSDRFFAERPEGSVSTLKIQRTQQEDSAVYLCASSLYGKGNQPQHFGDGTRLSIL.